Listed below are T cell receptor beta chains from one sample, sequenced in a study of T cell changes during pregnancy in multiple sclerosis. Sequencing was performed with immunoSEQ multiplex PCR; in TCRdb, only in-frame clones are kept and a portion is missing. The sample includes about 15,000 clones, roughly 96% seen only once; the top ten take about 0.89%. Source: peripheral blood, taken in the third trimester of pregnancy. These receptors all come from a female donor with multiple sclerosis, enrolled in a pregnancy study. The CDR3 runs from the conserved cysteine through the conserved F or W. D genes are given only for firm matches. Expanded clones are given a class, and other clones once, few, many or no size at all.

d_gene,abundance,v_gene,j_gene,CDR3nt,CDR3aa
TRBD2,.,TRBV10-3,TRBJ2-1,TGTGCCATCAGTGCTGAGCGGGGGGGCAATGAGCAGTTCTTC,CAISAERGGNEQFF
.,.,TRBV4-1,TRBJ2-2,TGCGCCAGCAGCCAACGCACTAGCTTATCCGGGGAGCTGTTTTTT,CASSQRTSLSGELFF
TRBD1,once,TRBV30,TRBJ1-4,TGTGCCTGGAGTGAAGGGACAGGGGAAAAACTGTTTTTT,CAWSEGTGEKLFF
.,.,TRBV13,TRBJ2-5,TGTGCCAGCAACCTTTTGCGGCGGGGTTCAGGGACCCAGTACTTC,CASNLLRRGSGTQYF
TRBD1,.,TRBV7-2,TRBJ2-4,TGTGCCAGCAGCTTAGCGGGTTTTGACAGGGGCTACTTC,CASSLAGFDRGYF
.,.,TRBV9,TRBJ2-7,TGTGCCAGCAGCGCCCTCTACTCCTACGAGCAGTACTTC,CASSALYSYEQYF
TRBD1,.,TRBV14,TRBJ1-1,TGTGCCAGCAGACCTGACAGGGGATCTGAAGCTTTCTTT,CASRPDRGSEAFF
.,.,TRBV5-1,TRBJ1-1,TGCGCCAGCAGATATGGCAGGAACACTGAAGCTTTCTTT,CASRYGRNTEAFF
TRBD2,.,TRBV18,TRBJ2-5,TGTGCCAGCTCACTGACTAGCGGGAGCGAGACCCAGTACTTC,CASSLTSGSETQYF
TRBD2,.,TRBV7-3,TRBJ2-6,TGTGCCAGCAGCCAATCGGGGGGTTCTGGGGCCAACGTCCTGACTTTC,CASSQSGGSGANVLTF
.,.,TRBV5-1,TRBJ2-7,TGCGCCAGCAGCTTGGCCGGACAGATCTACGAGCAGTACTTC,CASSLAGQIYEQYF
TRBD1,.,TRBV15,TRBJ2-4,TGTGCCACCAGCAGAGAGGGGACAGGCGTAACCAAAAACATTCAGTACTTC,CATSREGTGVTKNIQYF
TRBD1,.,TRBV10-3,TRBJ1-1,TGTGCCATCAGTAGGACAGGGGGCGAGGGCACTGAAGCTTTCTTT,CAISRTGGEGTEAFF
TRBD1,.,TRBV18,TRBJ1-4,TGTGCCAGTTCCGGGACAGGTGAAAAACTGTTTTTT,CASSGTGEKLFF
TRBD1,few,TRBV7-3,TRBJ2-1,TGTGCCAGCAGCCTGCGCCAGACAGGGACCTACAATGAGCAGTTCTTC,CASSLRQTGTYNEQFF
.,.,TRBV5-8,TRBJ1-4,TGTGCCAGCAGCACCCGAGCCGGGACACCGAGGGATGAAAAACTGTTTTTT,CASSTRAGTPRDEKLFF
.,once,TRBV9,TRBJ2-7,TGTGCCAGCAGCCCCGTAGGCGCGGAATCGCGCGAGCAGTACTTC,CASSPVGAESREQYF
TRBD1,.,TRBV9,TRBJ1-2,TGTGCCAGCAGCGCTATACCTCCGGGACAGGGCTATGGCTACACCTTC,CASSAIPPGQGYGYTF
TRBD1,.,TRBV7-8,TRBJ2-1,TGTGCCAGCAGCGCCATTGACAGGGGCTCCTACAATGAGCAGTTCTTC,CASSAIDRGSYNEQFF
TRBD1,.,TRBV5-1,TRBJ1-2,TGCGCCAGCAGCTTGGAAGGACAGGGCTATGGCTACACCTTC,CASSLEGQGYGYTF
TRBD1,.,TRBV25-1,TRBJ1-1,TGTGCCAGCAGCAGACAGGGAGAAGCTTTCTTT,CASSRQGEAFF
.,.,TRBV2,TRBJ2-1,TGTGCCAGCAGTCTTCTAGTAGACCGCAATGAGCAGTTCTTC,CASSLLVDRNEQFF
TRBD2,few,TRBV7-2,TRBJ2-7,TGTGCCAGCAGCTTAAAATCTAGCGGGAGAGCAACTTCCTACGAGCAGTACTTC,CASSLKSSGRATSYEQYF
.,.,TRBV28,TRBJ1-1,TGTGCCAGCAGTCCCACAGCTAACACTGAAGCTTTCTTT,CASSPTANTEAFF
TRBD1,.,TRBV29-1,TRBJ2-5,TGCAGCGCCGGGACAGGGGTAGGGGAGACCCAGTACTTC,CSAGTGVGETQYF
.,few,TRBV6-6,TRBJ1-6,TGTGCCAGCAGTCGACAGAATTCACCCCTCCACTTT,CASSRQNSPLHF
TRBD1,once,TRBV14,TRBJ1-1,TGTGCCAGCAGCCAAAGAACAGGGGCCGACACTGAAGCTTTCTTT,CASSQRTGADTEAFF
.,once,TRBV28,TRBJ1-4,TGTGCCATTAGGGGCAGTAATGAAAAACTGTTTTTT,CAIRGSNEKLFF
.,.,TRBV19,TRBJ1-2,TGTGCCAGTAGAATGGCGGGACCTAACTATGGCTACACCTTC,CASRMAGPNYGYTF
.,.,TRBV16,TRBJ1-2,TGTGCCAGCAGCCCGCAGGAGGACTATGGCTACACCTTC,CASSPQEDYGYTF
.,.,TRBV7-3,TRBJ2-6,TGTGCCAGCAGCTTAAACGGTGGGGCCAACGTCCTGACTTTC,CASSLNGGANVLTF
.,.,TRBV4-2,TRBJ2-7,TGTGCCAGCAGCCAAGACCCAGGGTCCTACGAGCAGTACTTC,CASSQDPGSYEQYF
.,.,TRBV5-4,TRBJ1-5,TGTGCCAGCAGCTTGGTTCGGGGGATGTATAGCAATCAGCCCCAGCATTTT,CASSLVRGMYSNQPQHF
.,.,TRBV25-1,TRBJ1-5,TGTGCCAGACACAGCCCCAATCAGCCCCAGCATTTT,CARHSPNQPQHF
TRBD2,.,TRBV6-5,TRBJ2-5,TGTGCCAGCAGTCGGACTAGTGCGTACCAAGAGACCCAGTACTTC,CASSRTSAYQETQYF
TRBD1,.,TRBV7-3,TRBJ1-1,TGTGCCAGCAGCCGGACAGGGTTTCCCCAGAACACTGAAGCTTTCTTT,CASSRTGFPQNTEAFF
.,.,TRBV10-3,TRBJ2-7,TGTGCCATCAGTGTCGAAACAGTCGGGCAGTACTTC,CAISVETVGQYF
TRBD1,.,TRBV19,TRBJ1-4,TGTGCCAGTAGTATACGGGCACCGGGACAGGGGCGGAGGAGACTGTTTTTT,CASSIRAPGQGRRRLFF
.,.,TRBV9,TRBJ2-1,TGTGCCAGCAGCGTAGCGGGATCGAATGAGCAGTTCTTC,CASSVAGSNEQFF